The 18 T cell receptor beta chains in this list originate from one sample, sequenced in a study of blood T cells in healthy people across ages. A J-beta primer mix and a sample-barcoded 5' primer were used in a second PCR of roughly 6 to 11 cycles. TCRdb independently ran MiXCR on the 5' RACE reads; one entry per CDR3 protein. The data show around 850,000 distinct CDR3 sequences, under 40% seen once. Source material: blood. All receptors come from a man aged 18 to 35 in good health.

CDR3 bases: TGTGCCAGCACCCCGGGAGGACTTAACGAGGGCTACACCTTC. It yields the protein CASTPGGLNEGYTF. The chain employs TRBV6-5 and TRBJ1-2; the D is unclear. Trimming removed 7 bases from V and 8 bases from J, with 20 bases in between. Germline V gene data show CDR1 as MNHEY and CDR2 as SVGAGI. The CDR3 is 14 residues long.

The CDR3 DNA sequence: TGTGCTAGTGGGCCCGCAGGGTCTGGTACGCAGTATTTT. Protein product: CASGPAGSGTQYF. The genes are TRBV12-5 and TRBJ2-3; D is perhaps TRBD1 (5 bases). The CDR3 is 13 amino acids. V lost 6 bases and J 8 bases, leaving 15 bases between the germline ends. Germline V gene data show CDR1 as LGHNT and CDR2 as FRNRAP.

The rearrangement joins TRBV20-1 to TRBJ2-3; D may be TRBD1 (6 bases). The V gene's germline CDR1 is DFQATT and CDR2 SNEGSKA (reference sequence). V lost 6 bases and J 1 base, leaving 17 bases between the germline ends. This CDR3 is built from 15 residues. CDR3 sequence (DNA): TGCAGTGCGCAAGGGACATCCTCGGGCACAGATACGCAGTATTTT. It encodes CSAQGTSSGTDTQYF.

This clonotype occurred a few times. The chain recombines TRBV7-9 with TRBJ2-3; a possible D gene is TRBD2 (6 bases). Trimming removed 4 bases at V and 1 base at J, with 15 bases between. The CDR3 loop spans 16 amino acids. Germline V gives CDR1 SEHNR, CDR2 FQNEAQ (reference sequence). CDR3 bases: TGTGCCAGCAGCTGGGGAGGTCTGCGTCGCACAGATACGCAGTATTTT. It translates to CASSWGGLRRTDTQYF.

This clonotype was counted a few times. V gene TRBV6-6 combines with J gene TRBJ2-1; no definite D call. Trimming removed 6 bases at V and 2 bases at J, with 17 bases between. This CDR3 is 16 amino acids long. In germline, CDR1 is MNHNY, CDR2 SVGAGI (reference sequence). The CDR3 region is CASSSLDQPAYNEQFF. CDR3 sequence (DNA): TGTGCCAGCAGCTCCCTGGACCAACCAGCCTACAATGAGCAGTTCTTC.

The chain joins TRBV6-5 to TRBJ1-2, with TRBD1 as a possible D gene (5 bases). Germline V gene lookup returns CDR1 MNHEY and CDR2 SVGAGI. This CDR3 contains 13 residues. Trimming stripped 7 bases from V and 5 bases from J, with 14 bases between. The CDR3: CASTTVQGYGYTF. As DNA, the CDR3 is TGTGCCAGCACCACCGTCCAGGGTTATGGCTACACCTTC.

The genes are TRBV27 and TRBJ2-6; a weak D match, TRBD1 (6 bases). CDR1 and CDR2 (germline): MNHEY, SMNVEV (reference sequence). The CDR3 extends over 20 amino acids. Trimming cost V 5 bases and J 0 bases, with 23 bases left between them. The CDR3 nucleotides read TGTGCCAGCAGTGTTCCGACCCGACAGGAGATAACCTCTGGGGCCAACGTCCTGACTTTC. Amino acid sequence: CASSVPTRQEITSGANVLTF.

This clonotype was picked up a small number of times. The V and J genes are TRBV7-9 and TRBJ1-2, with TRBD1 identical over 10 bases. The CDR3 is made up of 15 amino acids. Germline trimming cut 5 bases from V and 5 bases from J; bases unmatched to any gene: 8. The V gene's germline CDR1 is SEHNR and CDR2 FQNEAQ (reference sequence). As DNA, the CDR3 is TGTGCCAGCAGCCCGGGGGGACAGGGGATATATGGCTACACCTTC. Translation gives CASSPGGQGIYGYTF.

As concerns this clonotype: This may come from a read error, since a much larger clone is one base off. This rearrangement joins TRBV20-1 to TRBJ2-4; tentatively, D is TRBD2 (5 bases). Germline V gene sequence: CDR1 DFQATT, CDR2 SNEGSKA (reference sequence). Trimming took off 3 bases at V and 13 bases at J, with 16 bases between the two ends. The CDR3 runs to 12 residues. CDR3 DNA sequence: TGCAGTGCTAGCCACCTGAGGGCTGAGCAGTACTTC. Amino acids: CSASHLRAEQYF.

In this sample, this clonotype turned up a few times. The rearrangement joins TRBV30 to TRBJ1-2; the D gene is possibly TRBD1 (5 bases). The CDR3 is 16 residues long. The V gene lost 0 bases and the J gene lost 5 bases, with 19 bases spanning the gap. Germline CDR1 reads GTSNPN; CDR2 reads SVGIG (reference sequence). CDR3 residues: CAWSVPPGLGTYGYTF. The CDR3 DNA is TGTGCCTGGAGTGTACCTCCAGGGCTTGGAACTTATGGCTACACCTTC.

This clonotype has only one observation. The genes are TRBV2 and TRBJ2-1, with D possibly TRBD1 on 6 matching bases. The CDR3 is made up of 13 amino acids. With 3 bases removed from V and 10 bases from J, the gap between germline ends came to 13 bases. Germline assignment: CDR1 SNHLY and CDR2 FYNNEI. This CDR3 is CASSDRGTGEQFF. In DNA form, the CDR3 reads TGTGCCAGCAGTGATAGGGGGACGGGAGAGCAGTTCTTC.

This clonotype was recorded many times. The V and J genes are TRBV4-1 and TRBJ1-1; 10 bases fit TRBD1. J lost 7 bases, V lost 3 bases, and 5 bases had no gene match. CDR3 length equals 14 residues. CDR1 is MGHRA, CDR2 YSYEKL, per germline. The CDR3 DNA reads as TGCGCCAGCAGCCACCCCGGGACAGGGGTTGAAGCTTTCTTT. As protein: CASSHPGTGVEAFF.

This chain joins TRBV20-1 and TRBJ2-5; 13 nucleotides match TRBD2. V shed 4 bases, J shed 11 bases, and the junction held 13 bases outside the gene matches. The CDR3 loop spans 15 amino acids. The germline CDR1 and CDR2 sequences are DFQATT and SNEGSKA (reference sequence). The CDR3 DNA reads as TGCAGTGCTAACCCGACTAGCGGGGGGCCCAATGAGCAGTACTTC. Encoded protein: CSANPTSGGPNEQYF.

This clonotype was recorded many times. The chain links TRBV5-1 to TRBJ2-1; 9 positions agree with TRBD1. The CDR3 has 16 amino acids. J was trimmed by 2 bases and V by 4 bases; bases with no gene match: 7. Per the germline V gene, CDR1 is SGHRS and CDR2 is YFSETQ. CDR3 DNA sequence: TGCGCCAGCAGCATTCAGACAGGGGGGGCCTACAATGAGCAGTTCTTC. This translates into CASSIQTGGAYNEQFF.

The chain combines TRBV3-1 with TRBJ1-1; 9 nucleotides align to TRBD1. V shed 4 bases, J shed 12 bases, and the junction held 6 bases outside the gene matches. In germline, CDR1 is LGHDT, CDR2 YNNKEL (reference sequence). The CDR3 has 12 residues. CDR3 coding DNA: TGTGCCAGCAGCCCTGGACAGGGGAGATCTTTCTTT. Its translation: CASSPGQGRSFF. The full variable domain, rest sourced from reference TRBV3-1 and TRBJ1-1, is DTAVSQTPKYLVTQMGNDKSIKCEQNLGHDTMYWYKQDSKKFLKIMFSYNNKELIINETVPNRFSPKSPDKAHLNLHINSLELGDSAVYFCASSPGQGRSFFGQGTRLTVV.

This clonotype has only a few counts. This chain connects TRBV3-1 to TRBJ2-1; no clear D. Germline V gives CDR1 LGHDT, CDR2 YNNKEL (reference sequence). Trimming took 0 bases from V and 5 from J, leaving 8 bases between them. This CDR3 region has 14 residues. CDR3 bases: TGTGCCAGCAGCCAAGATAGGAACCACAATGAGCAGTTCTTC. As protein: CASSQDRNHNEQFF.

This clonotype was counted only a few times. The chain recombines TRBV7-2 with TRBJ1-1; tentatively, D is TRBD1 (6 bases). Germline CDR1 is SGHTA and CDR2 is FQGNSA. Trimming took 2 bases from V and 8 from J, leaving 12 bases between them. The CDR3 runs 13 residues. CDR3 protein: CASSLYKGVEAFF. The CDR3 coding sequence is TGTGCCAGCAGCTTATATAAGGGGGTCGAAGCTTTCTTT.

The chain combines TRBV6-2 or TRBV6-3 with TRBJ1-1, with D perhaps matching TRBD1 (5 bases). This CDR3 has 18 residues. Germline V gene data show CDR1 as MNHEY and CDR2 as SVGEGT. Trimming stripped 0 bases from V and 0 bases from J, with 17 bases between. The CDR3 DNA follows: TGTGCCAGCAGTTACTCCACCATGCGGGGACGCATGAACACTGAAGCTTTCTTT. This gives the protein CASSYSTMRGRMNTEAFF.